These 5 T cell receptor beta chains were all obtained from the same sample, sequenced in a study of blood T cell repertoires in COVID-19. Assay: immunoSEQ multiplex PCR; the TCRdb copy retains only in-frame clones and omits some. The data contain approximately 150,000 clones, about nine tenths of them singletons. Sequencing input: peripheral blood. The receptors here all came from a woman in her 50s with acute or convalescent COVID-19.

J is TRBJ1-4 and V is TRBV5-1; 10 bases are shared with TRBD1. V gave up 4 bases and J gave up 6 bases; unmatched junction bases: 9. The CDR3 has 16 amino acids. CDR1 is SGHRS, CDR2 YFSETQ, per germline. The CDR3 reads CASSASGTGVYEKLFF. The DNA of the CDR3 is TGCGCCAGCAGCGCTTCCGGGACAGGGGTATATGAAAAACTGTTTTTT.

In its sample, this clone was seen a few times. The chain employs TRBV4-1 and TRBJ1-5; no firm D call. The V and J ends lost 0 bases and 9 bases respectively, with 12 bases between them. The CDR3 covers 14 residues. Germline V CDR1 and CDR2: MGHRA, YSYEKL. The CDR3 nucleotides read TGCGCCAGCAGCCAAGACTCAAGTAGTTTGCCCCAGCATTTT. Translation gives CASSQDSSSLPQHF.

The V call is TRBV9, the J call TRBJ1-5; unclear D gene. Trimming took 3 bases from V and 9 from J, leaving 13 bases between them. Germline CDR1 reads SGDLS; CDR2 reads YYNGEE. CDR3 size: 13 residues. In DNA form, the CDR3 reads TGTGCCAGCAGCGCAATGGGAGAGTGGCCCCAGCATTTT. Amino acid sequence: CASSAMGEWPQHF.

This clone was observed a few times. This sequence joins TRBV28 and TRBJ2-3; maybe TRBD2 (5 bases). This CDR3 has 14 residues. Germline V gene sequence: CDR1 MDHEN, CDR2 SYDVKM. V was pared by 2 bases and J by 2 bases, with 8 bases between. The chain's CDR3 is CASSLETNTDTQYF. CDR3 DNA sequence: TGTGCCAGCAGTTTAGAGACTAACACAGATACGCAGTATTTT. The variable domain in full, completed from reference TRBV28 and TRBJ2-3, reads DVKVTQSSRYLVKRTGEKVFLECVQDMDHENMFWYRQDPGLGLRLIYFSYDVKMKEKGDIPEGYSVSREKKERFSLILESASTNQTSMYLCASSLETNTDTQYFGPGTRLTVL.

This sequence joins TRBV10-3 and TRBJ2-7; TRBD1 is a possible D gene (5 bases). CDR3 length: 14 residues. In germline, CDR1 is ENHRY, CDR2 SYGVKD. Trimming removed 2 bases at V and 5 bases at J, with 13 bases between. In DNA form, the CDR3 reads TGTGCCATCAGTGAGCAGGGCGTCGGCGACGAGCAGTACTTC. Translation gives CAISEQGVGDEQYF.